The entry below gives a single T cell receptor (beta chain) sequence along with its context. Its antigen remains unknown. Each subset's genomic DNA was shared equally among a number of immunoSEQ plates. The data were produced by immunoSEQ multiplex PCR, yet TCRdb's version contains in-frame clones alone and is incomplete. The table records approximately 1.5 million clones, approximately 98.5% of them present only once. The entry originates in a study of shared clonotypes between healthy human individuals. Findings of the study overall: Only blood was sampled, and tissue TCR repertoires likely differ from blood ones.

Germline V gene data show CDR1 as SGHTS and CDR2 as YDEGEE. Germline trimming cut 7 bases from V and 4 bases from J; bases unmatched to any gene: 17. This CDR3 is 17 amino acids long. This chain connects TRBV5-8 to TRBJ2-1; 7 nucleotides line up with TRBD2. Sequenced sample: naive CD4+ T cells sorted from blood. Regarding subset: CD45RA+ positively selected. This clonotype was obtained from a man in his thirties or forties in good health. CDR3 sequence: CASHTLTRASGYNEQFF. DNA of the CDR3: TGTGCCAGCCACACCTTAACTCGGGCTAGCGGATACAATGAGCAGTTCTTC.